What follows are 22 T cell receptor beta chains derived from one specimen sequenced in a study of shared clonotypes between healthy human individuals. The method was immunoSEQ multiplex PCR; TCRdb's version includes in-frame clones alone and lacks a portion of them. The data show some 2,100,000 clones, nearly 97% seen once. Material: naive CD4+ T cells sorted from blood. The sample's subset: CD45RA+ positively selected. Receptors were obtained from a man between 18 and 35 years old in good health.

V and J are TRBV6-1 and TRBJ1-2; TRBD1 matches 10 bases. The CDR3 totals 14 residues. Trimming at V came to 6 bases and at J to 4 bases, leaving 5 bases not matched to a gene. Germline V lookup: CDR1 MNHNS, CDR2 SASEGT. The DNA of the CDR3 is TGTGCCAGCAGGGGGACAGGGGACACCTATGGCTACACCTTC. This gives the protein CASRGTGDTYGYTF.

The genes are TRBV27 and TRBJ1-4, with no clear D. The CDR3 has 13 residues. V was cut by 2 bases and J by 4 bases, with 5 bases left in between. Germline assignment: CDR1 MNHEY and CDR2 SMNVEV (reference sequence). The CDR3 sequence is CASSLKGNEKLFF. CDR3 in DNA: TGTGCCAGCAGTTTAAAGGGTAATGAAAAACTGTTTTTT.

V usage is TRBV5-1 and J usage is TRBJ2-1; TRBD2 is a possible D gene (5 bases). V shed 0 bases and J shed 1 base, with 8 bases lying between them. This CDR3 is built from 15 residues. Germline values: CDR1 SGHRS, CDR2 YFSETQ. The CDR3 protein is CASSLVQRSYNEQFF. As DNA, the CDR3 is TGCGCCAGCAGCTTGGTCCAGCGGTCCTACAATGAGCAGTTCTTC.

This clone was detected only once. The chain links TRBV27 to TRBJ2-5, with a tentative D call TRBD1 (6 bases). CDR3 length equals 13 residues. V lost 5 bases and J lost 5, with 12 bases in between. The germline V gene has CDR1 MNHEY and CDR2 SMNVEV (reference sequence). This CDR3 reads CASSPDRLETQYF. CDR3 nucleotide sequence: TGTGCCAGCAGTCCCGACAGGCTGGAGACCCAGTACTTC.

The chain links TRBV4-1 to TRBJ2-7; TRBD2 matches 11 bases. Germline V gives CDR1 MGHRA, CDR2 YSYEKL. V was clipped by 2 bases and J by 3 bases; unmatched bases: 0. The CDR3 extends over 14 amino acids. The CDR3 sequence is CASSQTSGSYEQYF. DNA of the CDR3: TGCGCCAGCAGCCAAACTAGCGGGAGCTACGAGCAGTACTTC.

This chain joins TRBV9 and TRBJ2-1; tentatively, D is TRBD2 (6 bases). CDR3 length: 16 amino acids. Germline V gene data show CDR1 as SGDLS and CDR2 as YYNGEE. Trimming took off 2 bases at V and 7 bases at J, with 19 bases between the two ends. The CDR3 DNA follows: TGTGCCAGCAGCGTTCGAGAGCGGGCGGTGGGTAATGAGCAGTTCTTC. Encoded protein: CASSVRERAVGNEQFF.

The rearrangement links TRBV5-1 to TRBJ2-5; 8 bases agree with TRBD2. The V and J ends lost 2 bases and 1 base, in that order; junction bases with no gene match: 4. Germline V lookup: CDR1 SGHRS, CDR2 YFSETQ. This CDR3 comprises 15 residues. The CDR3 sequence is CASSLERGTQETQYF. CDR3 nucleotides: TGCGCCAGCAGCTTAGAGCGGGGGACCCAAGAGACCCAGTACTTC.

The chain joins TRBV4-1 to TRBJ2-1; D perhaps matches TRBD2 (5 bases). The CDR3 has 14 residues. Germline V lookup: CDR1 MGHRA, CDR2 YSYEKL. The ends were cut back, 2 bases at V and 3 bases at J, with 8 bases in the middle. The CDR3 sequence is CASSQPGNYNEQFF. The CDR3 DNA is TGCGCCAGCAGCCAACCCGGGAACTACAATGAGCAGTTCTTC.

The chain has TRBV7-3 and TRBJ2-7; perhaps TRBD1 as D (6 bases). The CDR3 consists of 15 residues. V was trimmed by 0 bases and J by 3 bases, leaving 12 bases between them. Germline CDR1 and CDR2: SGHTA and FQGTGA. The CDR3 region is CASSLTWTANYEQYF. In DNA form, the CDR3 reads TGTGCCAGCAGCTTAACTTGGACAGCTAACTACGAGCAGTACTTC.

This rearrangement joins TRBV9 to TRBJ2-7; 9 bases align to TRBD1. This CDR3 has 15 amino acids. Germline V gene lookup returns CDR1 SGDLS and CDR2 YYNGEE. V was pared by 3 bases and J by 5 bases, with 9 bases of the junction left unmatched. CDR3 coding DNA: TGTGCCAGCAGCGCACAGCCGGGACAGGGAAACGAGCAGTACTTC. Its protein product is CASSAQPGQGNEQYF.

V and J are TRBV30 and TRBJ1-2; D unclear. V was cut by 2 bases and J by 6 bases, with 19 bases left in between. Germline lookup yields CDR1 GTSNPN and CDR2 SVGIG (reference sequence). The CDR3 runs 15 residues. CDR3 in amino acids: CAWSTTTAGRNGYTF. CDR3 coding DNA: TGTGCCTGGAGTACGACTACAGCGGGAAGGAATGGCTACACCTTC.

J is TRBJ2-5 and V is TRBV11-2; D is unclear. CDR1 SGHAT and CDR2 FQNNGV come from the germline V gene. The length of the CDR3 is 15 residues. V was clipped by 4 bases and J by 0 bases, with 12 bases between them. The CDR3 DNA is TGTGCCAGCAGCTCTTCCCTGGGGTACCAAGAGACCCAGTACTTC. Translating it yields CASSSSLGYQETQYF.

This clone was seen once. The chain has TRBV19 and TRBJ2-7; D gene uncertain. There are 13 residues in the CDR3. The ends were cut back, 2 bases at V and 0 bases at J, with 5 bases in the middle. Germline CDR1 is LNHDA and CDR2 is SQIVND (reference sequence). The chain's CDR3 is CASSITISYEQYF. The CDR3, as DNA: TGTGCCAGTAGTATAACCATCTCCTACGAGCAGTACTTC.

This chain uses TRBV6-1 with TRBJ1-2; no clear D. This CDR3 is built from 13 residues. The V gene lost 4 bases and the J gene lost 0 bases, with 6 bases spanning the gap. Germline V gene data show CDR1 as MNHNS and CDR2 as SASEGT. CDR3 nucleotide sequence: TGTGCCAGCAGTGGGTGGGCTAACTATGGCTACACCTTC. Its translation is CASSGWANYGYTF.

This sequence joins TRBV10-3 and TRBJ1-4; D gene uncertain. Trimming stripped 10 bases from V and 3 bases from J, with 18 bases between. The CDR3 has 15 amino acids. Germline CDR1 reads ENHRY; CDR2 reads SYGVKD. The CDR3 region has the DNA TGTGCCAGCCGGATGGGTGTTGGTTCTAATGAAAAACTGTTTTTT. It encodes CASRMGVGSNEKLFF.

CDR3 in amino acids: CASSLPLGGYEAFF. The CDR3 coding sequence is TGTGCCAGCAGCTTACCCCTAGGCGGGTACGAAGCTTTCTTT. The chain uses TRBV7-9 and TRBJ1-1; D not resolved. Trimming took off 2 bases at V and 8 bases at J, with 15 bases between the two ends. Looked up from germline, CDR1 is SEHNR and CDR2 is FQNEAQ (reference sequence). The CDR3 totals 14 residues.

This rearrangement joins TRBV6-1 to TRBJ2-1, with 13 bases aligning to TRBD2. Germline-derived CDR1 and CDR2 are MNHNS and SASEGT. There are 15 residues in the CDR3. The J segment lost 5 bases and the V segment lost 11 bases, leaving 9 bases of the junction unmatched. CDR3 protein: CAARRGTSGNNEQFF. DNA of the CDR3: TGTGCCGCTCGTCGGGGGACTAGCGGGAACAATGAGCAGTTCTTC.

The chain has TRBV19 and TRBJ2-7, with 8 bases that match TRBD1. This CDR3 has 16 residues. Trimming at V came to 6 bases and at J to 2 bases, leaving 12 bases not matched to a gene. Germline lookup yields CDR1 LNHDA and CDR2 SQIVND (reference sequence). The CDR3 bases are TGTGCCAGTAGCACCGAAAGACAGGGGCCGCCCTACGAGCAGTACTTC. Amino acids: CASSTERQGPPYEQYF.

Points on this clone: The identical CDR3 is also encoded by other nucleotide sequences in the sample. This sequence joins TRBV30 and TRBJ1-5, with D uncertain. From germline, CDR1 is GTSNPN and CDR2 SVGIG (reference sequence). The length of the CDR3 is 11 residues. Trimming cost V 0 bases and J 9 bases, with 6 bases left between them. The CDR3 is CAWSVSGPQHF. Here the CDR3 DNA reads TGTGCCTGGAGTGTTTCTGGGCCCCAGCATTTT.

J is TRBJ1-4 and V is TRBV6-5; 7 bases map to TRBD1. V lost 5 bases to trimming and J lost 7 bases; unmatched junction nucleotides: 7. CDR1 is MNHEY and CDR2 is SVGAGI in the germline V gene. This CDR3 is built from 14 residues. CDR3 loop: CASSTTGEGEKLFF. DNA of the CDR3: TGTGCCAGCAGTACTACAGGGGAAGGTGAAAAACTGTTTTTT.

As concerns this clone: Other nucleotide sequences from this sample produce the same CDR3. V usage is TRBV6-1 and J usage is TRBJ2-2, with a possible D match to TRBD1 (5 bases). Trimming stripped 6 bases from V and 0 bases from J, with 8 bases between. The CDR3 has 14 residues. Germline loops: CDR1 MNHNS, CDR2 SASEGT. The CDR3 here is CASRAGSNTGELFF. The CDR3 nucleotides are TGTGCCAGCAGGGCAGGGTCGAACACCGGGGAGCTGTTTTTT.

In DNA, the CDR3 is TGTGCCAGCGGGGATCAGCCCCAGCATTTT. As protein: CASGDQPQHF. The genes are TRBV28 and TRBJ1-5; D is unresolved. This CDR3 has 10 amino acids. CDR1 is MDHEN, CDR2 SYDVKM, per germline. Trimming took off 8 bases at V and 5 bases at J, with 4 bases between the two ends.